Described below is a single T cell receptor (beta chain) sequence and its context. Antigen specificity is unknown. This entry comes from a study of cytomegalovirus exposure and HLA in healthy donors. The PCR ran on 60 Vbeta and 13 Jbeta primers. Produced via immunoSEQ multiplex PCR; TCRdb's table is partial and in-frame only. This table has about 120,000 clones, 80% appearing once. There were likely unrecorded immune exposures, though donors were nominally healthy when sampled. The CDR3 runs to 15 residues. Germline assignment: CDR1 MNHNS and CDR2 SASEGT. Trimming stripped 5 bases from V and 0 bases from J, with 11 bases between. Study-wide results and limits: It was only CMV serostatus that was available as immune exposure information.

J is TRBJ2-4 and V is TRBV6-1; TRBD1 might be the D (5 bases). Source material: PBMCs. This receptor was taken from a man aged 50-60 years in good health and CMV-seronegative. CDR3 protein: CASSHDRIAKNIQYF. CDR3 bases: TGTGCCAGCAGTCATGACAGAATAGCCAAAAACATTCAGTACTTC.